This is a list of T cell receptor beta chains from one sample in a study of CD8+CD57+ T cells in acquired aplastic anemia. TCRdb fed the reads into MiXCR, producing one record per CDR3 protein. The sample shows around 430,000 distinct CDR3 sequences, over 25% of them seen only once. Sequences were obtained from sorted CD4+, CD8+, or CD8+CD57+ T cells (not recorded which) from PBMCs. All receptors come from a human donor with aplastic anemia. The conserved cysteine and the conserved F or W are not part of the CDR3 here. D genes are given only for firm matches. Part of the rows lack a size; the others show once, few, many or a class for expanded clones.

-,TRBV6-4,-,ASSDLGQLNTEAF
-,TRBV5-1,TRBD2,ASSLANGGIGELF
few,TRBV20-1,-,SAPRRGPNTEAF
-,TRBV11-2,-,ASRDQGETQY
-,TRBV12-3/TRBV12-4,TRBD1,ASSLGGQSYEQY
-,TRBV12-3/TRBV12-4,TRBD1,ASSPRTGIQETQY
many,TRBV2,-,ASSTTGKPTEAF
few,TRBV6-1,TRBD1,ASSLDRGLLEQY
once,TRBV2,TRBD2,ASTSRRLAGTDTQY
few,TRBV5-1,TRBD2,ASSTSGTSVGNEQF
many,TRBV20-1,-,SARGEGAQTADGYT
-,TRBV12-3/TRBV12-4,-,ASSSPSRGEQY
-,TRBV20-1,-,SATEGARNEQF
few,TRBV4-3,TRBD1,ASSQDRGQGGYGYT
-,TRBV20-1,-,SARATGTNTEAF
few,TRBV9,TRBD2,ASSVGFSGRADYEQY
-,TRBV7-3,TRBD1,ASSSRGQPYQPQH
few,TRBV25-1,-,ASSFGGWPSYGYT